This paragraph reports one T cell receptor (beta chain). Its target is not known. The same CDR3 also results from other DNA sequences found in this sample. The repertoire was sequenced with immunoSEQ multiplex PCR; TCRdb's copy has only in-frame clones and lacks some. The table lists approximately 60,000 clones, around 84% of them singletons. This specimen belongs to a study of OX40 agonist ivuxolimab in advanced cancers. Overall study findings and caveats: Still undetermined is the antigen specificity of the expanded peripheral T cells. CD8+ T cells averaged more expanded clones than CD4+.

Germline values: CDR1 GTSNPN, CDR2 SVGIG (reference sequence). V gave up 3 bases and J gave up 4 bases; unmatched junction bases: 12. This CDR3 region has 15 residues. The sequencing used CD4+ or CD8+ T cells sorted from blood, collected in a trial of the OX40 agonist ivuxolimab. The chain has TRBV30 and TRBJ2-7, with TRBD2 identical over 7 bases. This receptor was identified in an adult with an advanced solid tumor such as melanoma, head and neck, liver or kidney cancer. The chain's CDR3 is CAWRRWGGGVYEQYF. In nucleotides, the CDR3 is TGTGCCTGGAGGAGGTGGGGTGGGGGGGTGTACGAGCAGTACTTC. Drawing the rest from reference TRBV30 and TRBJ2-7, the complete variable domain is SQTIHQWPATLVQPVGSPLSLECTVEGTSNPNLYWYRQAAGRGLQLLFYSVGIGQISSEVPQNLSASRPQDRQFILSSKKLLLSDSGFYLCAWRRWGGGVYEQYFGPGTRLTVT.